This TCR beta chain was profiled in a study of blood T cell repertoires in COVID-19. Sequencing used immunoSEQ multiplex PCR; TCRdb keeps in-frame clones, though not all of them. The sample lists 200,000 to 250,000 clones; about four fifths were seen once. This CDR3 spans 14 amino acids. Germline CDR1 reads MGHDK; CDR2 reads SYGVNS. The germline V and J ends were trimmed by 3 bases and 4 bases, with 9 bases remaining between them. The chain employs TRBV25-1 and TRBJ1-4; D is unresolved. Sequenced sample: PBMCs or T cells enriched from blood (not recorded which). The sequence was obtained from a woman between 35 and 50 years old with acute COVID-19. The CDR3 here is CASSDGVLNEKLFF. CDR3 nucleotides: TGTGCCAGCAGTGACGGGGTCCTTAATGAAAAACTGTTTTTT.